What follows describes a single T cell receptor beta chain. Germline V gene sequence: CDR1 MNHNY, CDR2 SVGAGI (reference sequence). The CDR3 is 13 amino acids. Trimming removed 4 bases at V and 7 bases at J, with 13 bases between. TCRdb's copy holds only in-frame clones and misses some; the assay was immunoSEQ multiplex PCR. The top ten clones hold over 0.2% of a sample with around 700,000 clones, around 89% of them seen once. The data derive from a study of blood T cell repertoires in COVID-19. Study context: PBMCs, B-cell-depleted T cells, or T cells were the source of the cDNA or gDNA that made up the material.

The sequence was obtained from a woman aged 18-30 years with acute or convalescent COVID-19. What was sequenced was peripheral blood. This chain uses TRBV6-6 with TRBJ1-2; tentative D call: TRBD1 (6 bases). CDR3 nucleotide sequence: TGTGCCAGCAGTTCCTACAGGGAGTCTGGCTACACCTTC. Residues: CASSSYRESGYTF.